Given below is one T cell receptor (beta chain) in context. Its antigen is as yet unknown. This sample's time point: patch test 1, 2 weeks after DPC sensitization. Treatment meaning: therapeutic diphenylcyclopropenone sensitization with weekly scalp DPC. Unfractionated whole blood was the source from which total RNA was extracted. Individual cDNA molecules each carried unique molecular identifiers attached by the library. In the original analysis: Samples held a median of about 94,000 TCRs, range about 23,224–690,600. Via MiXCR, TCRdb re-called the RACE reads, giving one row per CDR3 protein. Clone size and V and J calls follow TCRdb, not the original study. Here the sample spans some 41,000 distinct CDR3 sequences, around 3.8% being singletons. The CDR3 contains 13 residues. V dropped 4 bases and J dropped 3 bases, with 9 bases sitting between them. Germline V gene sequence: CDR1 MNHNY, CDR2 SVGAGI (reference sequence).

The record originates from a study of human T cells and chemical hapten exposure. Findings and limits, study-wide: PT1 expanded TCR counts and patch test score correlated positively.

This clonotype was sampled from a man aged 45 to 65 with alopecia areata. Some clones in this sample may be carry-over from other donors' samples. The input for sequencing was whole blood, taken in connection with sensitization to the hapten diphenylcyclopropenone (DPC). The chain employs TRBV6-6 and TRBJ1-1; D gene uncertain. CDR3 sequence (DNA): TGTGCCAGCAGTTTCCAGTGGGACACTGAAGCTTTCTTT. It encodes CASSFQWDTEAFF.